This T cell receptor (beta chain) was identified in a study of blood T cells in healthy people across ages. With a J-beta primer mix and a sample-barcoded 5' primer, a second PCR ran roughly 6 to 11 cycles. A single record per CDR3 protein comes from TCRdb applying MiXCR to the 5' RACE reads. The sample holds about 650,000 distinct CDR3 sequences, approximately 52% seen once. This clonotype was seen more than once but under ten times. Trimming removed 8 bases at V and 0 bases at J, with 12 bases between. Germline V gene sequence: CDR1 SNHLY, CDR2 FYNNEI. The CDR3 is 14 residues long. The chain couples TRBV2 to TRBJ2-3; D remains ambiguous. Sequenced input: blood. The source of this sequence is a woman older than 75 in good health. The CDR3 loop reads CASVFRVSTDTQYF. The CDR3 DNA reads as TGTGCCAGCGTTTTCCGAGTTAGCACAGATACGCAGTATTTT.